The 9 T cell receptor beta chains below come from one sample, sequenced in a study of blood T cell repertoires in COVID-19 (TCRdb year 2020). Library preparation used the immunoSEQ multiplex PCR assay. TCRdb limited this immuneACCESS table to in-frame rearrangements with V and J called. A share of clones is missing; checked studies link under half to unresolved V genes, and the rest is unexplained. The sample includes about 400,000 clones, with 86% observed a single time. Clones ranked in the top ten supply almost 1.5% of the sample. Sequencing was performed on peripheral blood. The receptors here all came from a woman in her thirties with active or convalescent COVID-19.

The genes are TRBV9 and TRBJ2-3; 9 bases match TRBD2. The germline CDR1 and CDR2 sequences are SGDLS and YYNGEE. The CDR3 consists of 15 residues. The V gene end was trimmed by 4 bases and the J gene end by 5 bases; junction bases not matched to a gene: 8. In DNA, the CDR3 is TGTGCCAGCAGCACCATAGCGGGAGATTTAGATACGCAGTATTTT. This encodes CASSTIAGDLDTQYF. Full variable domain (remainder filled in from reference TRBV9 and TRBJ2-3): DSGVTQTPKHLITATGQRVTLRCSPRSGDLSVYWYQQSLDQGLQFLIQYYNGEERAKGNILERFSAQQFPDLHSELNLSSLELGDSALYFCASSTIAGDLDTQYFGPGTRLTVL.

The chain is built from TRBV5-5 and TRBJ1-1, with a tentative D call TRBD1 (6 bases). Germline V gene lookup returns CDR1 SGHKS and CDR2 YYEKEE (reference sequence). CDR3 size: 13 residues. V lost 0 bases and J lost 10, with 13 bases in between. In nucleotides, the CDR3 is TGTGCCAGCAGCTTGGACTATCAGGGGAGAGCTTTCTTT. Residues: CASSLDYQGRAFF. The complete variable domain, with remaining parts taken from reference TRBV5-5 and TRBJ1-1, reads DAGVTQSPTHLIKTRGQQVTLRCSPISGHKSVSWYQQVLGQGPQFIFQYYEKEERGRGNFPDRFSARQFPNYSSELNVNALLLGDSALYLCASSLDYQGRAFFGQGTRLTVV.

The V gene is TRBV6-1, the J gene TRBJ1-5; 8 bases agree with TRBD1. This CDR3 region has 19 residues. Germline loops: CDR1 MNHNS, CDR2 SASEGT. Losses at the gene ends were 3 bases for V and 0 bases for J; bases not matched to a gene: 13. This chain's CDR3 is CASSDRWAGGASSNQPQHF. CDR3 sequence (DNA): TGTGCCAGCAGTGATAGGTGGGCAGGGGGCGCGAGTAGCAATCAGCCCCAGCATTTT.

CDR3 nucleotides: TGTGCCAGCAGCGGGGATCAAAGCTCTGGAAACACCATATATTTT. Its protein product is CASSGDQSSGNTIYF. The chain links TRBV2 to TRBJ1-3; D ambiguous. V was trimmed by 6 bases and J by 0 bases, leaving 12 bases between them. Germline CDR1 SNHLY, CDR2 FYNNEI. This CDR3 has 15 residues. The full variable domain, with the rest looked up from reference TRBV2 and TRBJ1-3, is EPEVTQTPSHQVTQMGQEVILRCVPISNHLYFYWYRQILGQKVEFLVSFYNNEISEKSEIFDDQFSVERPDGSNFTLKIRSTKLEDSAMYFCASSGDQSSGNTIYFGEGSWLTVV.

The chain couples TRBV4-1 to TRBJ2-6, with 9 bases aligning to TRBD1. V shed 2 bases and J 4 bases; nucleotides not matched to a gene: 9. The CDR3 sequence is 18 residues long. The germline CDR1 and CDR2 sequences are MGHRA and YSYEKL. The CDR3 sequence: CASSQLQGAWSGANVLTF. The CDR3, as DNA: TGCGCCAGCAGCCAACTACAGGGGGCATGGAGCGGGGCCAACGTCCTGACTTTC.

The chain recombines TRBV5-1 with TRBJ1-2; D may be TRBD1 (6 bases). The CDR3 has 15 residues. The V end lost 1 base, the J end lost 4 bases, and 14 bases lay between the germline ends. Germline values: CDR1 SGHRS, CDR2 YFSETQ. CDR3 in DNA: TGCGCCAGCAGCTTGCAGGGTCAGGGGCCCTATGGCTACACCTTC. Encoded protein: CASSLQGQGPYGYTF.

The V and J genes are TRBV30 and TRBJ1-2, with D possibly matching TRBD1 (6 bases). This CDR3 contains 16 residues. The ends were cut back, 5 bases at V and 4 bases at J, with 23 bases in the middle. From germline, CDR1 is GTSNPN and CDR2 SVGIG (reference sequence). The CDR3 is CAWAEDSPSRGYGYTF. The CDR3 nucleotides read TGTGCCTGGGCGGAGGACAGCCCATCGAGGGGCTATGGCTACACCTTC.

The CDR3 bases are TGCGCCAGCAGCTTATCCACAGGGGGCTTTGAAAAACTGTTTTTT. Translated: CASSLSTGGFEKLFF. This sequence joins TRBV5-1 and TRBJ1-4; 9 bases line up with TRBD1. Germline V gene data show CDR1 as SGHRS and CDR2 as YFSETQ. The CDR3 extends over 15 amino acids. Trimming took 2 bases from V and 7 from J; bases not matched to a gene: 6. The whole variable domain, remainder taken from reference TRBV5-1 and TRBJ1-4, is KAGVTQTPRYLIKTRGQQVTLSCSPISGHRSVSWYQQTPGQGLQFLFEYFSETQRNKGNFPGRFSGRQFSNSRSEMNVSTLELGDSALYLCASSLSTGGFEKLFFGSGTQLSVL.

This chain uses TRBV6-6 with TRBJ1-2; maybe TRBD1 (6 bases). V lost 4 bases to trimming and J lost 8 bases, with 17 bases between them. The CDR3 runs 14 residues. Germline lookup yields CDR1 MNHNY and CDR2 SVGAGI (reference sequence). The CDR3 sequence: CASSFKQGAWGYTF. Written as DNA, the CDR3 is TGTGCCAGCAGTTTCAAACAGGGCGCTTGGGGCTACACCTTC.